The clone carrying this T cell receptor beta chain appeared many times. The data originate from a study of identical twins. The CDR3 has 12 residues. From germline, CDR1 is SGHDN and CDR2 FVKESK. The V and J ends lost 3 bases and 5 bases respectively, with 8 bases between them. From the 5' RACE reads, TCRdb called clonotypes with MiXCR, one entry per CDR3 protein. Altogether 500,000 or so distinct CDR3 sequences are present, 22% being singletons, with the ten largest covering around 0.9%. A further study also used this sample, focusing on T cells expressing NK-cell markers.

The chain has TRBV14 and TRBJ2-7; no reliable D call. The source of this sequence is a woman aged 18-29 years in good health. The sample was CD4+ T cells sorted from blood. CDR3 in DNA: TGTGCCAGCAGCCATATCGTCGACGAGCAGTACTTC. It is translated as CASSHIVDEQYF.